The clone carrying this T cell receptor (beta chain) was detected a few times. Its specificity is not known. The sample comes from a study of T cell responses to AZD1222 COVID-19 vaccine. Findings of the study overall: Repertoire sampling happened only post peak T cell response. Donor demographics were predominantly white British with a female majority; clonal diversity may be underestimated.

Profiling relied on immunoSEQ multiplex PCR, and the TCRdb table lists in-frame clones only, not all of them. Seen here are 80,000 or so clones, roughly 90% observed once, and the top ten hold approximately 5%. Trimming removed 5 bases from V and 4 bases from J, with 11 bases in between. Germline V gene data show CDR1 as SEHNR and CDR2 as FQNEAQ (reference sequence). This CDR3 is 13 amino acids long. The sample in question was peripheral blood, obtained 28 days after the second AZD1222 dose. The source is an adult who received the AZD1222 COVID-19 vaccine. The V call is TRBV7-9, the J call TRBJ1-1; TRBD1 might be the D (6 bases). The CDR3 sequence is CASSQGQSTEAFF. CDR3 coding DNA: TGTGCCAGCAGCCAAGGACAGAGCACTGAAGCTTTCTTT.